The present T cell receptor beta chain was sequenced within a study of T-cell memory formation after mild COVID-19. One entry per CDR3 protein results from TCRdb running MiXCR on the 5' RACE reads. The sample holds 550,000 to 600,000 distinct CDR3 sequences; less than 25% are singletons and the top ten take 7.5% to 9.5%. CDR3 length: 16 amino acids. V gave up 2 bases and J gave up 0 bases, with 13 bases separating them. The germline gives CDR1 ENHRY, CDR2 SYGVKD. The sequence came from an adult woman who had mild COVID-19 (a few samples of this study predate the infection). Cell type and time point are not known. The V and J genes are TRBV10-3 and TRBJ1-1; perhaps TRBD1 as D (5 bases). The sample was PBMCs or a T cell subset sorted from them (not recorded which). In DNA, the CDR3 is TGTGCCATCAGTGAGACCCAGGGAATCATGAACACTGAAGCTTTCTTT. Translating it yields CAISETQGIMNTEAFF.